Below, 9 T cell receptor beta chains from the same sample are listed, as sequenced in a study of radiotherapy plus CTLA-4 blockade in lung cancer. Assay: immunoSEQ multiplex PCR; the TCRdb copy retains only in-frame clones and omits some. The sample has roughly 85,000 clones, about 87% seen once. The sequenced sample was peripheral blood, obtained from a patient treated with radiotherapy plus ipilimumab. The receptor source for this set is a human donor with non-small cell lung cancer that progressed on radiotherapy plus ipilimumab.

V is TRBV30 and J is TRBJ2-1; no reliable D call. Germline V lookup: CDR1 GTSNPN, CDR2 SVGIG (reference sequence). Trimming left V 3 bases short and J 1 base short, with 7 bases between. This CDR3 region has 13 residues. CDR3 bases: TGTGCCTGGAGCTTCTATTCCTACAATGAGCAGTTCTTC. It translates to CAWSFYSYNEQFF.

This clone has just one count. V is TRBV5-5 and J is TRBJ2-3, with 9 bases matching TRBD2. Germline V gene lookup returns CDR1 SGHKS and CDR2 YYEKEE (reference sequence). Trimming cost V 0 bases and J 0 bases; bases outside gene matches: 2. This CDR3 has 16 residues. The DNA for the CDR3 is TGTGCCAGCAGCTTGGGACTAGCGGCCAGCACAGATACGCAGTATTTT. It is translated as CASSLGLAASTDTQYF.

The rearrangement joins TRBV18 to TRBJ1-6, with TRBD1 matching over 8 bases. This CDR3 is built from 14 residues. V shed 3 bases and J 6 bases; nucleotides not matched to a gene: 1. From germline, CDR1 is KGHSH and CDR2 LQKENI. In DNA form, the CDR3 reads TGTGCCAGCTCACCGGACAGGGTTAATTCACCCCTCCACTTT. Amino acids: CASSPDRVNSPLHF.

This chain links TRBV30 with TRBJ2-1; D is undetermined. The V end lost 3 bases, the J end lost 12 bases, and 12 bases lay between the germline ends. Germline assignment: CDR1 GTSNPN and CDR2 SVGIG (reference sequence). The CDR3 length is 11 residues. This CDR3 is CAWSPNLVQFF. The DNA for the CDR3 is TGTGCCTGGAGCCCAAACCTCGTGCAGTTCTTC.

The CDR3 reads CAIHQGVNTEAFF. The CDR3 nucleotides are TGTGCCATTCATCAGGGGGTGAACACTGAAGCTTTCTTT. The chain carries TRBV10-3 and TRBJ1-1; 7 nucleotides match TRBD1. CDR1 is ENHRY and CDR2 is SYGVKD in the germline V gene. CDR3 length equals 13 residues. The V gene end was trimmed by 9 bases and the J gene end by 0 bases; junction bases not matched to a gene: 4.

V gene TRBV2 combines with J gene TRBJ1-5; 10 bases line up with TRBD1. The CDR3 is 14 residues long. Trimming cost V 4 bases and J 7 bases; bases outside gene matches: 4. Germline values: CDR1 SNHLY, CDR2 FYNNEI. The CDR3 loop reads CASSVDRGRQPQHF. CDR3 DNA: TGTGCCAGCAGTGTGGACAGGGGGAGACAGCCCCAGCATTTT.

The chain combines TRBV9 with TRBJ2-2, with D perhaps matching TRBD2 (5 bases). V dropped 0 bases and J dropped 1 base, with 7 bases sitting between them. Germline values: CDR1 SGDLS, CDR2 YYNGEE. This CDR3 is built from 15 residues. Here the CDR3 DNA reads TGTGCCAGCAGCGTAGGGAGGATGAACACCGGGGAGCTGTTTTTT. Its translation: CASSVGRMNTGELFF.

The chain has TRBV7-9 and TRBJ2-2; 16 bases are a match to TRBD2. The V gene's germline CDR1 is SEHNR and CDR2 FQNEAQ (reference sequence). CDR3 length: 19 residues. V lost 4 bases to trimming and J lost 4 bases; unmatched junction nucleotides: 9. The CDR3 nucleotides are TGTGCCAGCAGCTCCCCCCCGGGACTAGCGGGGGGGTCCACCGGGGAGCTGTTTTTT. Amino acids: CASSSPPGLAGGSTGELFF.

The chain employs TRBV2 and TRBJ1-1; tentative D call: TRBD1 (5 bases). Germline V CDR1 and CDR2: SNHLY, FYNNEI. CDR3 length equals 14 residues. Trimming took off 5 bases at V and 6 bases at J, with 16 bases between the two ends. The CDR3 is CASSSGTQVSEAFF. CDR3 bases: TGTGCCAGCAGTTCCGGGACGCAAGTATCTGAAGCTTTCTTT. Variable domain in full (rest from reference TRBV2 and TRBJ1-1): EPEVTQTPSHQVTQMGQEVILRCVPISNHLYFYWYRQILGQKVEFLVSFYNNEISEKSEIFDDQFSVERPDGSNFTLKIRSTKLEDSAMYFCASSSGTQVSEAFFGQGTRLTVV.